These 21 T cell receptor beta chains share one sample of origin, sequenced in a study of T cell repertoires in cytomegalovirus infection. Their antigens remain unidentified. TCRdb ran MiXCR on the reads and lists one entry per CDR3 protein. The sample holds roughly 700,000 distinct CDR3 sequences, around a third seen once. The sample in question was cultured PBMCs, obtained from culture after CMV antigen stimulation. The source is a human donor in good health (CMV status not recorded). Some clones in this sample may be carry-over from other donors' samples.

The chain has TRBV25-1 and TRBJ2-1; D is unclear. Deletions cut 9 bases from V and 9 bases from J, with 12 bases between. Germline values: CDR1 MGHDK, CDR2 SYGVNS. The CDR3 spans 11 residues. The CDR3 coding sequence is TGTGCCAGTGGAAGGGTGGCTGAGCAGTTCTTC. It codes for CASGRVAEQFF.

The CDR3 DNA sequence: TGTGCCACCAGCATATCGGGCCTACTTGACTACGAGCAGTACTTC. Amino acid sequence: CATSISGLLDYEQYF. V is TRBV15 and J is TRBJ2-7; D gene ambiguous. The CDR3 is made up of 15 amino acids. The V end lost 4 bases, the J end lost 3 bases, and 16 bases lay between the germline ends. Germline V CDR1 and CDR2: LNHNV, YYDKDF (reference sequence).

The chain couples TRBV7-4 to TRBJ2-3; D possibly uses TRBD1 or TRBD2 (6 bases each). Trimming shortened V by 3 bases and J by 3 bases, and 13 bases separated the two germline ends. Germline lookup yields CDR1 SGHVT and CDR2 SQSDAQ. This CDR3 is 15 amino acids long. The CDR3 sequence: CASSFPRGGTDTQYF. As DNA, the CDR3 is TGTGCCAGCAGCTTCCCCAGGGGAGGAACAGATACGCAGTATTTT.

The chain links TRBV6-1 to TRBJ2-3; 8 bases are shared with TRBD1. V trimming: 10 bases; J trimming: 7 bases; junction bases outside the gene matches: 13. Germline loops: CDR1 MNHNS, CDR2 SASEGT. The length of the CDR3 is 14 residues. CDR3: CATKGQAAGNTQYF. CDR3 sequence (DNA): TGTGCCACAAAGGGACAGGCCGCCGGGAATACGCAGTATTTT.

The chain combines TRBV7-6 with TRBJ2-4; 9 nucleotides match TRBD2. There are 17 residues in the CDR3. J lost 0 bases, V lost 4 bases, and 7 bases had no gene match. Per the germline V gene, CDR1 is SGHVS and CDR2 is FNYEAQ. In DNA form, the CDR3 reads TGTGCCAGCAGCTCCGGGCGGGGGGGGCTAGCCAAAAACATTCAGTACTTC. Its protein product is CASSSGRGGLAKNIQYF. Complete variable domain (other parts from reference TRBV7-6 and TRBJ2-4): GAGVSQSPRYKVTKRGQDVALRCDPISGHVSLYWYRQALGQGPEFLTYFNYEAQQDKSGLPNDRFSAERPEGSISTLTIQRTEQRDSAMYRCASSSGRGGLAKNIQYFGAGTRLSVL.

V is TRBV23-1 and J is TRBJ2-5; 7 bases are a match to TRBD1. TRBV23-1 is known as an ORF, though its function is uncertain. Trimming took 7 bases from V and 5 from J; bases not matched to a gene: 16. The CDR3 covers 16 residues. The CDR3 protein is CASTRDSPLGEETQYF. The CDR3, as DNA: TGCGCCAGCACCCGGGACAGCCCTCTAGGCGAGGAGACCCAGTACTTC.

This chain joins TRBV4-3 and TRBJ2-1; 11 nucleotides agree with TRBD2. V gave up 0 bases and J gave up 8 bases; unmatched junction bases: 6. The CDR3 is 16 amino acids. Germline loops: CDR1 LGHNA, CDR2 YSLEER. Here the CDR3 DNA reads TGCGCCAGCAGCCAAGATCCACTAGCGGGAGTCGATGAGCAGTTCTTC. The encoded protein is CASSQDPLAGVDEQFF.

The rearrangement joins TRBV5-4 to TRBJ1-1; possible D gene TRBD1, 5 bases. V lost 3 bases to trimming and J lost 0 bases, with 15 bases between them. The CDR3 sequence is 16 residues long. CDR1 and CDR2 (germline): SGHNT, YYREEE (reference sequence). CDR3 nucleotide sequence: TGTGCCAGCAGCTGGGGTCAACGGGGGTTGAACACTGAAGCTTTCTTT. The encoded protein is CASSWGQRGLNTEAFF.

This chain joins TRBV4-1 and TRBJ2-5, with D unclear. The CDR3 consists of 15 residues. Germline CDR1 MGHRA, CDR2 YSYEKL. V was shortened by 0 bases and J by 5 bases, with 13 bases between the two germline ends. CDR3 amino acids: CASSQETGKMETQYF. CDR3 coding DNA: TGCGCCAGCAGCCAAGAGACGGGTAAAATGGAGACCCAGTACTTC.

This clonotype was recorded a few times. The V and J genes are TRBV6-2 or TRBV6-3 and TRBJ2-7; TRBD2 aligns across 7 bases. The V gene end was trimmed by 8 bases and the J gene end by 2 bases; junction bases not matched to a gene: 15. Germline V gene data show CDR1 as MNHEY and CDR2 as SVGEGT. The CDR3 covers 16 residues. The CDR3 nucleotides read TGTGCCAGCGAGGGTAGCGGGTCAACCCCCACCTACGAGCAGTACTTC. This translates into CASEGSGSTPTYEQYF.

This clonotype has a handful of counts. The rearrangement joins TRBV7-8 to TRBJ2-6; D not certain. V was shortened by 5 bases and J by 0 bases, with 11 bases between the two germline ends. CDR3 length equals 16 residues. Germline CDR1 SGHVS, CDR2 FQNEAQ. The DNA for the CDR3 is TGTGCCAGCAGCCCCACCCGCAGCTCTGGGGCCAACGTCCTGACTTTC. Amino acids: CASSPTRSSGANVLTF.

This clonotype was recorded a few times. The J gene is TRBJ1-5, the V gene TRBV20-1; D might be TRBD1 (5 bases). This CDR3 spans 13 amino acids. Germline V gene lookup returns CDR1 DFQATT and CDR2 SNEGSKA (reference sequence). CDR3 sequence: CSVTGQGNQPQHF. CDR3 coding DNA: TGCAGCGTGACGGGGCAAGGAAATCAGCCCCAGCATTTT.

This clonotype was recorded many times. The rearrangement joins TRBV12-3 or TRBV12-4 to TRBJ1-4; no firm D call. The V end was cut by 3 bases, the J end by 0 bases, with 11 bases between. The CDR3 consists of 16 residues. The CDR3 region has the DNA TGTGCCAGCAGTTTCACGGGCGCCGCAACTAATGAAAAACTGTTTTTT. This sequence encodes CASSFTGAATNEKLFF.

The chain couples TRBV6-2 or TRBV6-3 to TRBJ2-1; tentatively, D is TRBD2 (5 bases). The germline CDR1 and CDR2 sequences are MNHEY and SVGEGT. V was shortened by 9 bases and J by 8 bases, with 20 bases between the two germline ends. There are 14 residues in the CDR3. The CDR3 DNA follows: TGTGCCAGTAAGGGAGTAGAGGTCGTCCATGAGCAGTTCTTC. Its protein product is CASKGVEVVHEQFF.

The chain recombines TRBV20-1 with TRBJ2-1; 7 nucleotides align to TRBD2. Germline values: CDR1 DFQATT, CDR2 SNEGSKA (reference sequence). V lost 6 bases to trimming and J lost 5 bases; unmatched junction nucleotides: 13. The CDR3 has 15 amino acids. The CDR3 region has the DNA TGCAGTGCCAACAATCCGTCGGGGGGACACAATGAGCAGTTCTTC. It yields the protein CSANNPSGGHNEQFF.

This clonotype was seen repeatedly, ten times or more. The V and J genes are TRBV7-8 and TRBJ2-3, with D unclear. This CDR3 is built from 17 residues. The ends were cut back, 5 bases at V and 2 bases at J, with 20 bases in the middle. In germline, CDR1 is SGHVS, CDR2 FQNEAQ. The CDR3 sequence is CASSKLPRGSPTDTQYF. For the CDR3, the DNA is TGTGCCAGCAGCAAACTCCCACGTGGTTCGCCCACAGATACGCAGTATTTT.

This clonotype was seen more than once but under ten times. The genes are TRBV6-1 and TRBJ2-5; D is unclear. This CDR3 contains 11 residues. The germline gives CDR1 MNHNS, CDR2 SASEGT. Trimming took off 7 bases at V and 7 bases at J, with 10 bases between the two ends. The CDR3 DNA follows: TGTGCCAGCAACCGAGTCGCGACCCAGTACTTC. This translates into CASNRVATQYF.

The chain carries TRBV2 and TRBJ2-4, with 9 bases that match TRBD2. With 4 bases clipped from V and 5 bases from J, the junction kept 9 bases outside the gene matches. The CDR3 extends over 16 amino acids. Germline values: CDR1 SNHLY, CDR2 FYNNEI. The CDR3 DNA reads as TGTGCCAGCAGTGTGCGGGCGCTAGCGGGGCAAAACATTCAGTACTTC. This translates into CASSVRALAGQNIQYF. The whole variable domain, filled in from reference TRBV2 and TRBJ2-4, reads EPEVTQTPSHQVTQMGQEVILRCVPISNHLYFYWYRQILGQKVEFLVSFYNNEISEKSEIFDDQFSVERPDGSNFTLKIRSTKLEDSAMYFCASSVRALAGQNIQYFGAGTRLSVL.

This clonotype was seen more than once but under ten times. CDR3 loop: CASSLGLAQAGELFF. In DNA, the CDR3 is TGTGCCAGCAGCTTGGGACTAGCTCAAGCCGGGGAGCTGTTTTTT. The chain employs TRBV7-6 and TRBJ2-2; 9 bases match TRBD2. V lost 3 bases and J lost 6; bases outside the gene matches: 5. Germline V gene lookup returns CDR1 SGHVS and CDR2 FNYEAQ. This CDR3 is 15 amino acids long.

With respect to this clonotype: A much larger clone differs from this one at a single base, so this may be a read error. The chain has TRBV7-6 and TRBJ2-1; the match to TRBD1 covers 7 bases. In germline, CDR1 is SGHVS, CDR2 FNYEAQ. The CDR3 is 16 amino acids. The CDR3 loop is CASSLGTDITYNERFF. The DNA of the CDR3 is TGTGCCAGCAGCCTAGGGACAGACATTACCTACAATGAGCGGTTCTTC. Together with reference TRBV7-6 and TRBJ2-1, the CDR3 gives the full variable domain: GAGVSQSPRYKVTKRGQDVALRCDPISGHVSLYWYRQALGQGPEFLTYFNYEAQQDKSGLPNDRFSAERPEGSISTLTIQRTEQRDSAMYRCASSLGTDITYNERFFGPGTRLTVL.

This clonotype appeared many times. The rearrangement joins TRBV7-9 to TRBJ1-5; perhaps TRBD1 as D (5 bases). V was shortened by 8 bases and J by 4 bases, with 21 bases between the two germline ends. This CDR3 has 16 residues. The germline V gene has CDR1 SEHNR and CDR2 FQNEAQ (reference sequence). CDR3 sequence (DNA): TGTGCCAGCGGAAAGGCCAGGGATGGGGCTAATCAGCCCCAGCATTTT. Translated, it gives CASGKARDGANQPQHF.